The present T cell receptor beta chain was sequenced within a study of T cell responses to AZD1222 COVID-19 vaccine. Points from the study as a whole: Spike-specific TCR repertoires showed rising breadth and depth after two AZD1222 doses. Vaccine-related CD4 TCRs covered spike, predominating at 160-218 and 743-854.

Concerning this clone itself: Antigen: not known.

The germline gives CDR1 GTSNPN, CDR2 SVGIG (reference sequence). The CDR3 consists of 13 residues. Germline trimming cut 2 bases from V and 2 bases from J; bases unmatched to any gene: 3. Clones were read by immunoSEQ multiplex PCR, and TCRdb kept only the in-frame ones, dropping some. This sample has roughly 130,000 clones, with about nine tenths found just once. The TCR originated in an adult in good health. V is TRBV30 and J is TRBJ2-7; 7 bases fit TRBD2. The sequenced sample was peripheral blood, obtained on day 0 of AZD1222 vaccination. CDR3 sequence (DNA): TGTGCCTGGAGTCGAGGACTAGCCTACGAGCAGTACTTC. Translated: CAWSRGLAYEQYF. Using reference TRBV30 and TRBJ2-7 for the parts outside the CDR3, the full variable domain is SQTIHQWPATLVQPVGSPLSLECTVEGTSNPNLYWYRQAAGRGLQLLFYSVGIGQISSEVPQNLSASRPQDRQFILSSKKLLLSDSGFYLCAWSRGLAYEQYFGPGTRLTVT.